This T cell receptor (beta chain) originates from a study of cytomegalovirus exposure and HLA in healthy donors (dated by TCRdb to 2016 to 2017). A note on the overall study: In an earlier analysis of 550 to 750 of the donors, 250 to 300 Gb of sequence data and 100 million or so unique TCR beta sequences from some 170 million T cells were reported. Approximately 300 gigabases of sequencing data and about 92 million unique TCR sequences made up an early release that covered approximately 620 HLA-typed donors. Of the roughly 400 genotyped donors, less than 90% were placed in the genetic ancestry cluster associated with self-reported Caucasian donors. The aim of the study was to test whether cataloging public T cell receptors could identify signatures of past pathogen exposure. The study used immunosequencing to profile the T cell repertoires of approximately 690 subjects and linked those repertoires to cytomegalovirus serostatus. A separate validation cohort of 90 to 150 different subjects was used in addition to the roughly 640-subject first cohort. The study combined high-throughput TCR immunosequencing, statistical association of individual TCRs with disease status, and machine learning to predict cytomegalovirus infection status. A later analysis re-examined previously published TCR beta repertoires from about 700 donors and added high-resolution HLA genotyping to investigate patterns of TCR occurrence. Rather than drawing on any new phenotypic data, the later analysis identified candidate immune exposures from TCR beta sequences and the way those sequences occurred across donors. To decide whether each TCR beta V gene segment behaved as functional or pseudogenic, an earlier analysis of over 500 of the donors relied on high-throughput TCR beta sequencing. Donor age, sex, ethnicity and CMV serostatus were compiled alongside the repertoire data. A later genetic analysis took genome-wide SNP genotypes for about three fifths of the 666 donors and used that subset as a discovery cohort. Every repertoire in the discovery cohort had been generated on one and the same sequencing platform. Class I and class II HLA loci were covered by the typing at four-digit resolution. The number of donors typed differed by locus, with roughly 629-640 for A, B, C, DRB1 and DQB1, around 500 for DQA1, 600 to 610 for DPA1, and around 430 for DPB1. About five DR-DQ haplotypes were treated as single units for association and clustering because of strong linkage in the cohort. Among almost 400 genotyped donors of the cohort, an average of around 240,000 unique TCR beta nucleotide sequences were sequenced per donor, around a sixth of them non-productive.

What the work shows at the level of the full study, not this receptor alone: In this cohort, only TCR beta chains were sequenced, and detectable features were limited by the absence of alpha or paired-chain data. At a false discovery rate of 0.05, a later analysis linked 15,000 to 20,000 TCR beta sequences to specific HLA alleles. In a later genetic analysis, fewer N-insertions in productive TCRs were reported among donors in an Asian-associated ancestry cluster than the roughly 670-donor mean. Sequencing depth was assumed to be roughly uniform across donors in the presence/absence analyses, though that assumption may not hold. A few of the identified cytomegalovirus-associated TCR beta chains were confirmed in vitro to be specific for cytomegalovirus antigens. The sequencing pipeline was judged likely to have produced a cluster of highly shared sequence variants as a technical artifact. The classifier was reported to diagnose cytomegalovirus status with high specificity and sensitivity in both the original and validation cohorts. The only immune exposure information available for the cohort was CMV serostatus. According to a later analysis, TCR association rates differed among HLA loci, with DRB1 alleles showing the most associated TCRs and HLA-C alleles showing the fewest. V-gene and J-gene trimming of TCR beta chains was associated with a missense DCLRE1C variant in a later genetic analysis, and the association was replicated in an independent cohort. Assigning TCR associations to individual alleles was difficult when HLA alleles, especially DR and DQ, strongly co-occurred. Because counts were too low, about 18 rarely observed V segments, including chromosome 9 orphons, were excluded from the earlier analysis of several hundred of the donors. In an earlier analysis of around 600 of the donors, most TCR beta V segments appeared in productive rearrangements about 87% or about 30% of the time, broadly matching IMGT annotations. HLA typing was unavailable for some donors at each locus, so association tests used only the typed subset. A further reported finding was that TCR beta sequences accurately predicted the HLA-A and HLA-B alleles for most subjects in the first cohort. In the study, around 150 TCR beta chains were listed as associated with cytomegalovirus. According to the authors, the approach could potentially be generalized to other disease states and immunological phenotypes. In a later analysis, most CMV-associated TCR beta chains were found to appear HLA-restricted, with HLA associations seemingly driven largely by CMV exposure. Linkage disequilibrium might explain the correlated functional status among segregating V segments, but an unknown experimental factor could not be excluded. In a later analysis, HLA-associated TCR beta chains were found to be more clonally expanded and to have lower generation probabilities than equally common non-associated chains. Most TCR sequences were seen in very few donors, while some public TCRs were found in many individuals. Several of the top co-occurrence clusters appeared to be linked to parvovirus B19, influenza, CMV and Epstein-Barr virus, according to a later analysis. Some IMGT-functional V segments, including TRBV6-2 and TRBV6-3, could not be distinguished by the 87-base-pair reads and were therefore excluded.

In total, over 600 healthy bone marrow donors made up the cohort. Cohort members were all nominally healthy when sampled, although unrecorded immune exposures were likely present. The donor was CMV seronegative and belonged to the group of around 350 seronegative cohort members. A peripheral blood sample was collected from each donor, and TCR beta sequencing was performed on peripheral blood mononuclear cells. Genomic DNA was extracted from the blood cell samples with the Qiagen DNeasy Blood Extraction Kit. For this clone: Which antigen it targets is not known.

Based on the germline V gene (reference sequence), the CDR1 and CDR2 sequences are MNHEY and SMNVEV. V is cut back by 8 bases and J by 2 bases, with 3 bases in the junction unmatched. Inclusive of the bounding cysteine and phenylalanine, the CDR3 is 13 residues long. Only the CDR3 DNA is retained, 39 bases long and in frame from the first base. The receptor library was made with the immunoSEQ multiplex PCR assay. For the multiplex PCR, a mixture combining 60 forward primers for TCR Vbeta segments and 13 reverse primers for TCR Jbeta segments was used. The CDR3 region of rearranged TCR beta genes was amplified from genomic DNA by a multiplex PCR assay. The Illumina HiSeq System was used to sequence the amplified TCR beta libraries as 87-base-pair reads. For the original study's pipeline: A later analysis tallied around 82 million unique TCR beta chains across the 600 to 700 repertoires, and some 10 million of those chains were shared by two or more donors. To remove PCR and sequencing errors, raw reads were error-corrected and collapsed into unique sequences using a nearest-neighbor algorithm that merged closely related sequences. CDR3 sequences were aligned to IMGT reference sequences to assign V, D and J gene segments. Each retained sequence needed at least a six-nucleotide match to both a V gene segment and a J gene segment. A rearrangement was called productive if the CDR3 had no stop codons and remained in frame with V and J, and every other rearrangement was called non-productive. CDR3 was defined according to IMGT convention as the region running from the second conserved V-encoded cysteine to the conserved J-encoded phenylalanine. In an earlier analysis of more than 550 of the donors, sequences lacking an unambiguous match to a single V gene segment were excluded. In an earlier analysis of approximately 590 of the donors, V segments were called functional above 56.7% productive rearrangements and were called segregating when the between-donor standard deviation exceeded 5%. To diagnose cytomegalovirus status from the catalog of TCR beta chain sequences, a statistical classification framework was built. In a later analysis, TCR nucleotide sequences were compared against IMGT/GENE-DB human TR gene sequences so that V and J genes could be assigned. A later analysis assigned CDR3 sequences and most-parsimonious VDJ recombination scenarios with the TCRdist pipeline. In a later analysis, each TCR beta chain was defined by its CDR3 amino acid sequence together with its V-gene family, and reads lacking a unique V-gene family were excluded. A later analysis removed 500 to 600 highly shared, low-generation-probability nucleotide sequences to deal with suspected cross-contamination and a sequencing artifact. A later analysis calculated a clonal expansion index for each public chain from normalized within-repertoire ranks of inferred template counts. In a later analysis, generation probabilities were computed with a VDJ recombination model fitted to out-of-frame rearrangements, and the resulting probabilities were checked against IGoR. Hypergeometric tests were used in a later analysis to score TCR-TCR, TCR-HLA and TCR-CMV co-occurrence, with a repertoire-size bias correction applied to the TCR pairs. To estimate false discovery rates, a later analysis permuted the HLA or CMV assignments 20 times. A later analysis grouped co-occurring TCRs with DBSCAN, adding TCRdist sequence similarity when clustering within HLA-allele-positive subsets. Repertoires with fewer than 30,000 or more than 120,000 public chains were left out of co-occurrence clustering, as were a handful of repertoires with anomalous nucleotide sharing. TCRdb mirrors the immuneACCESS table, restricted to in-frame sequences. Some clones are absent from its copies; in checked studies, under half trace to an unresolved V gene, and the reason for the others is unknown. That table furnishes V, J and clone size, whereas the DNA furnished D and trimming. The sample table records about 72,000 clones. The ten largest clones capture roughly 2.7% of the sample.

The specimen was PBMCs. The receptor was isolated from a man in his forties in good health and CMV-seronegative. The chain is encoded by TRBV27 joined to TRBJ1-2, with TRBD1 matching 9 junction bases. The base sequence is TGTGCCAGCGGGACAGGGCTGAACTATGGCTACACCTTC. Translated, this gives CASGTGLNYGYTF.